These T cell receptor beta chains were read from a single sample in a study of T cell changes during pregnancy in multiple sclerosis. Assay used: immunoSEQ multiplex PCR; TCRdb lists only in-frame clones, some missing. The repertoire holds roughly 39,000 clones, with around 91% as singletons. Sequenced here: CD4+ T cells from peripheral blood mononuclear cells, sampled before pregnancy. The receptor set was obtained from a female donor with multiple sclerosis, enrolled in a pregnancy study. Each CDR3 is given with its conserved first and last residue. The D gene is left open where the match is weak. Where a row states a size, it is once, few, many or the class of an expanded clone; other rows omit it.

abundance: .
d_gene: TRBD2
v_gene: TRBV5-1
j_gene: TRBJ2-1
CDR3nt: TGCGCCAGCAGTAGCGGGGAACCTTACAATGAGCAGTTCTTC
CDR3aa: CASSSGEPYNEQFF

abundance: once
d_gene: TRBD1
v_gene: TRBV6-5
j_gene: TRBJ1-1
CDR3nt: TGTGCCAGCAGTGACAGGGGGCGGATCACTGAAGCTTTCTTT
CDR3aa: CASSDRGRITEAFF

abundance: once
d_gene: TRBD2
v_gene: TRBV15
j_gene: TRBJ2-7
CDR3nt: TGTGCCACCAAGTCTAGCGGGAACTACGAGCAGTACTTC
CDR3aa: CATKSSGNYEQYF

abundance: .
d_gene: .
v_gene: TRBV7-8
j_gene: TRBJ1-2
CDR3nt: TGTGCCAGCAGCCCCTGGATTGAAGGAGGAGGCTACACCTTC
CDR3aa: CASSPWIEGGGYTF

abundance: .
d_gene: .
v_gene: TRBV29-1
j_gene: TRBJ1-1
CDR3nt: TGCAGCGCGGAGGACGGAACGAACACTGAAGCTTTCTTT
CDR3aa: CSAEDGTNTEAFF

abundance: .
d_gene: .
v_gene: TRBV6-5
j_gene: TRBJ1-1
CDR3nt: TGTGCCAGCAGTTACGGAGGGGTGGTCACTGAAGCTTTCTTT
CDR3aa: CASSYGGVVTEAFF

abundance: .
d_gene: TRBD2
v_gene: TRBV9
j_gene: TRBJ2-1
CDR3nt: TGTGCCAGCAGCGTGTCGACTAGCAACAATGAGCAGTTCTTC
CDR3aa: CASSVSTSNNEQFF

abundance: .
d_gene: TRBD1
v_gene: TRBV7-8
j_gene: TRBJ1-5
CDR3nt: TGTGCCAGCAGCCCCGGGACAGGGGCCGGACAGCCCCAGCATTTT
CDR3aa: CASSPGTGAGQPQHF

abundance: .
d_gene: TRBD2
v_gene: TRBV30
j_gene: TRBJ2-1
CDR3nt: TGTGCCTGGAGTATTAGGAGGCTAGCGGGAGGGCAATACAATGAGCAGTTCTTC
CDR3aa: CAWSIRRLAGGQYNEQFF

abundance: .
d_gene: TRBD1
v_gene: TRBV28
j_gene: TRBJ1-4
CDR3nt: TGTGCCAGCAGCCGGGGGGGACAGGGAAATGAAAAACTGTTTTTT
CDR3aa: CASSRGGQGNEKLFF

abundance: .
d_gene: .
v_gene: TRBV7-9
j_gene: TRBJ2-7
CDR3nt: TGTGCCAGCAGCCCAGGGTTCCCCGTGACGGAAGGCGAGCAGTACTTC
CDR3aa: CASSPGFPVTEGEQYF

abundance: .
d_gene: .
v_gene: TRBV7-9
j_gene: TRBJ1-2
CDR3nt: TGTGCCAGCAGCGGTTGGGGGGACCTAGGGCGGTATGGCTACACCTTC
CDR3aa: CASSGWGDLGRYGYTF

abundance: .
d_gene: .
v_gene: TRBV7-6
j_gene: TRBJ2-5
CDR3nt: TGTGCCAGCAGCCACTGGCCCCGGGGGAGAGAGACCCAGTACTTC
CDR3aa: CASSHWPRGRETQYF

abundance: .
d_gene: .
v_gene: TRBV7-7
j_gene: TRBJ2-5
CDR3nt: TGTGCTAGCAGCTTAAGAGGTTTTGGAGAGACCCAGTACTTC
CDR3aa: CASSLRGFGETQYF

abundance: .
d_gene: TRBD2
v_gene: TRBV28
j_gene: TRBJ2-2
CDR3nt: TGTGCCAGCAGTTCCCCCGGGGGGGGTGGGGCCGGGGAGCTGTTTTTT
CDR3aa: CASSSPGGGGAGELFF

abundance: .
d_gene: TRBD1
v_gene: TRBV13
j_gene: TRBJ1-3
CDR3nt: TGTGCCAGCAGCTTAGGGGACAGGGGACAAAACACCATATATTTT
CDR3aa: CASSLGDRGQNTIYF

abundance: .
d_gene: TRBD1
v_gene: TRBV15
j_gene: TRBJ2-7
CDR3nt: TGTGCCACCAGCCTTGGGACAGGGAACTACGAGCAGTACTTC
CDR3aa: CATSLGTGNYEQYF

abundance: .
d_gene: .
v_gene: TRBV11-3
j_gene: TRBJ2-3
CDR3nt: TGTGCCAGCAGCCCCTATGCTAGCACAGATACGCAGTATTTT
CDR3aa: CASSPYASTDTQYF

abundance: .
d_gene: .
v_gene: TRBV27
j_gene: TRBJ1-5
CDR3nt: TGTGCCAGCAGTTTATTCGGGGGGATGCCGGATCAGCCCCAGCATTTT
CDR3aa: CASSLFGGMPDQPQHF

abundance: .
d_gene: .
v_gene: TRBV5-1
j_gene: TRBJ2-1
CDR3nt: TGCGCCAGCAGCTTTCAAACGAGGATAAACAATGAGCAGTTCTTC
CDR3aa: CASSFQTRINNEQFF

abundance: .
d_gene: TRBD2
v_gene: TRBV30
j_gene: TRBJ2-2
CDR3nt: TGTGCCCGACAGCGGGAGTCGGTAACCGGGGAGCTGTTTTTT
CDR3aa: CARQRESVTGELFF

abundance: .
d_gene: TRBD1
v_gene: TRBV27
j_gene: TRBJ1-4
CDR3nt: TGTGCCAGCAGTTTACTCGACAGGGGGCGTGAAAAACTGTTTTTT
CDR3aa: CASSLLDRGREKLFF